This record covers a single T cell receptor (beta chain). Its antigen is as yet unknown. A second about 6 to 12 cycle PCR used barcoded and J-beta primers. A single record per CDR3 protein comes from TCRdb applying MiXCR to the 5' RACE reads. The data hold about a million distinct CDR3 sequences, with 51% observed a single time. This sample stems from a study of blood T cells in healthy people across ages. PBMCs numbering at least 7 million were isolated per sample. Study conclusions and caveats: As naive T cell percentage varied, TCR beta diversity correlated strongly with it.

Germline CDR1 and CDR2: MDHEN and SYDVKM. J was trimmed by 8 bases and V by 6 bases; bases with no gene match: 6. The CDR3 contains 13 residues. The TCR sequence derives from a woman aged 55-70 years in good health. This chain connects TRBV28 to TRBJ2-1; the match to TRBD2 covers 8 bases. The sample taken for sequencing was blood. The CDR3 reads CASSRGGEYEQFF. Written as DNA, the CDR3 is TGTGCCAGCAGCCGGGGGGGGGAGTATGAGCAGTTCTTC. Based on the CDR3 plus reference TRBV28 and TRBJ2-1, the full variable domain is DVKVTQSSRYLVKRTGEKVFLECVQDMDHENMFWYRQDPGLGLRLIYFSYDVKMKEKGDIPEGYSVSREKKERFSLILESASTNQTSMYLCASSRGGEYEQFFGPGTRLTVL.